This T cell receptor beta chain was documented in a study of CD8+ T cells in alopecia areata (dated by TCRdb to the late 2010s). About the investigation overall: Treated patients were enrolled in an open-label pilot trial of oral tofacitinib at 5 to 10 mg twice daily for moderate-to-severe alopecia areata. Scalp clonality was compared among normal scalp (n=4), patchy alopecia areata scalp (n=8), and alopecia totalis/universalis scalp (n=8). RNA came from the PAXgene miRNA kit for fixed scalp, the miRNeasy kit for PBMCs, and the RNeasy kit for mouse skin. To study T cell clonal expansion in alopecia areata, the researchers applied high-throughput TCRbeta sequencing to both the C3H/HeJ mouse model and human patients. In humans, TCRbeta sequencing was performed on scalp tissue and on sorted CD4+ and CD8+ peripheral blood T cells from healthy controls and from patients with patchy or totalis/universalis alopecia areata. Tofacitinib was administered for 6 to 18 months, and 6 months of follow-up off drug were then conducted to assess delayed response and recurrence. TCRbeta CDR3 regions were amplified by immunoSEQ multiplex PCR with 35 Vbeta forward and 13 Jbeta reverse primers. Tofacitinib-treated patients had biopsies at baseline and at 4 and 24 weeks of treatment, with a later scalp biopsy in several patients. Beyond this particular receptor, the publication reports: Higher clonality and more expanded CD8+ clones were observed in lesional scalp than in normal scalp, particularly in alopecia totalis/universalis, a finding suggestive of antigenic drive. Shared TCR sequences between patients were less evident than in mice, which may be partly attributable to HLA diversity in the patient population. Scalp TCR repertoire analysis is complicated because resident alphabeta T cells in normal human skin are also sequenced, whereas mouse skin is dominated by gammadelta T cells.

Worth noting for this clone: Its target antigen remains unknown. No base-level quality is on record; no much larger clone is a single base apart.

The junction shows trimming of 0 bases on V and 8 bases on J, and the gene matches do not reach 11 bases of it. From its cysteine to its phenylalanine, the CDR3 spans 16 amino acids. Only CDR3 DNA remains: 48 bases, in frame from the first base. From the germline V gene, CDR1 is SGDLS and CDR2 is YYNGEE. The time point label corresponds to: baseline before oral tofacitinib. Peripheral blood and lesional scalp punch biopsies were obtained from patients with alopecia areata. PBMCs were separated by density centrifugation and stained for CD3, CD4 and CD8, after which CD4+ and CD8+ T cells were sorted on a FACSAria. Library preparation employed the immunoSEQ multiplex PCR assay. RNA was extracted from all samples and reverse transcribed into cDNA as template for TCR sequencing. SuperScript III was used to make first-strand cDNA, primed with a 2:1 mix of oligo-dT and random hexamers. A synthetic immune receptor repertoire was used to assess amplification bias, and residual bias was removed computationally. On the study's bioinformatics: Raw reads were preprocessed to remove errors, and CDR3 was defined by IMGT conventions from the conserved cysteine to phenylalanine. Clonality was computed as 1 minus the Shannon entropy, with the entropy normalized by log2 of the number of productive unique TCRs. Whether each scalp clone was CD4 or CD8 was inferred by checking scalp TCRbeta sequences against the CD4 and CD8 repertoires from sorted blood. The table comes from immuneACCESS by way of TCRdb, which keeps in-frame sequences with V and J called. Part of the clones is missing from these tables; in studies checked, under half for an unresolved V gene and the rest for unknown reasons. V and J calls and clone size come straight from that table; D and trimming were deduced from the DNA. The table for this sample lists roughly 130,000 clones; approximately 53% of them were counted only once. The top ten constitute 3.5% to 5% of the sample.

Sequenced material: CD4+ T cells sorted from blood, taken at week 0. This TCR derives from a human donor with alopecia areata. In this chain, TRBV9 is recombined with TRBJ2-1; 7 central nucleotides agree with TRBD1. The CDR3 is CASSVEGAGSRYEQFF. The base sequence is TGTGCCAGCAGCGTAGAGGGGGCAGGGAGTAGGTATGAGCAGTTCTTC.